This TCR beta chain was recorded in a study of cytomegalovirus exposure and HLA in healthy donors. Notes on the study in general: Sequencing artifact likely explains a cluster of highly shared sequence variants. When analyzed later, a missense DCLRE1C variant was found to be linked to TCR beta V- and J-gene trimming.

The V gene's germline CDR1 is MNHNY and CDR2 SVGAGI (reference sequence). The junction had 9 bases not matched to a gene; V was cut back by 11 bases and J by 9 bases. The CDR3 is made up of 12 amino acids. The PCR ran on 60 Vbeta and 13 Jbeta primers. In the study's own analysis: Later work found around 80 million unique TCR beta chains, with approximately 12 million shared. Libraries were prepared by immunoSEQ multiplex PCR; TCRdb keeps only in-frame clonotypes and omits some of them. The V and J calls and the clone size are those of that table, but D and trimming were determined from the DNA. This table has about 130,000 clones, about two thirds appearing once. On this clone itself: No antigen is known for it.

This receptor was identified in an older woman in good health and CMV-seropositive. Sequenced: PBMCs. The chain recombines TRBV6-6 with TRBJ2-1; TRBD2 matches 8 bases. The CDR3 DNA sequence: TGTGCCGGCGGGAGGATACAGGGTGAGCAGTTCTTC. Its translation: CAGGRIQGEQFF.